These T cell receptor beta chains were read from a single sample in a study of CD8+CD57+ T cells in acquired aplastic anemia. Via MiXCR, TCRdb re-called the reads, giving one row per CDR3 protein. The sample yields about 160,000 distinct CDR3 sequences, 45% to 55% seen once. Material: sorted CD4+, CD8+, or CD8+CD57+ T cells (not recorded which) from PBMCs. Receptors were obtained from a human donor with aplastic anemia. Both conserved end residues are part of each CDR3. The D gene is left open where the match is weak. Some rows mark clone size as missing; the rest say once, few, many or name a class of expanded clone.

d_gene,j_gene,abundance,v_gene,CDR3aa,CDR3nt
TRBD1,TRBJ2-7,-,TRBV3-1,CASSQPGTGSQQYF,TGTGCCAGCAGCCAACCCGGGACAGGGAGTCAGCAGTACTTC
TRBD1,TRBJ2-5,-,TRBV11-2,CASSFRQGIGQETQYF,TGTGCCAGCAGCTTTAGACAGGGAATAGGTCAAGAGACCCAGTACTTC
-,TRBJ2-5,-,TRBV7-7,CASSARVQETQYF,TGTGCTAGCAGCGCGCGGGTTCAAGAGACCCAGTACTTC
-,TRBJ1-4,many,TRBV4-3,CASSQGSGGRGNEKLFF,TGCGCCAGCAGCCAAGGTTCGGGTGGCAGGGGTAATGAAAAACTGTTTTTT
TRBD2,TRBJ2-1,-,TRBV24-1,CATSSRTSGGNEQFF,TGTGCCACCAGTAGTAGGACTAGCGGCGGGAATGAGCAGTTCTTC
-,TRBJ2-7,-,TRBV29-1,CSARTAHEQYF,TGCAGCGCACGGACAGCCCACGAGCAGTACTTC
-,TRBJ2-3,-,TRBV7-7,CACSSEGGRTDTQCF,TGTGCCTGCAGCTCGGAAGGGGGTCGCACAGATACGCAGTGTTTT
-,TRBJ2-1,few,TRBV20-1,CSASPPRLVRNEQFF,TGCAGTGCCTCCCCGCCAAGACTAGTTCGCAATGAGCAGTTCTTC
-,TRBJ2-7,-,TRBV7-2,CASSPGQGGSYEQYF,TGTGCCAGCAGCCCTGGTCAGGGAGGCTCCTACGAGCAGTACTTC
TRBD1,TRBJ2-3,many,TRBV2,CASGGQVRSDTQYF,TGTGCCAGTGGTGGACAGGTCAGGAGCGATACGCAGTATTTT
-,TRBJ1-5,-,TRBV9,CASSVEGTPQHF,TGTGCCAGCAGCGTAGAGGGTACGCCCCAGCATTTT
TRBD1,TRBJ2-5,few,TRBV7-2,CASSLDRGRMSETQYF,TGTGCCAGCAGCTTAGACAGGGGGCGCATGTCGGAGACCCAGTACTTC
TRBD2,TRBJ2-7,few,TRBV15,CATSRDQTAGAYF,TGTGCCACCAGCAGAGACCAGACAGCGGGAGCTTACTTC
-,TRBJ2-1,few,TRBV10-3,CAITSRGGPLEDNEQFF,TGTGCCATCACATCGCGTGGGGGGCCCCTAGAGGACAATGAGCAGTTCTTC
-,TRBJ2-3,many,TRBV7-9,CASSASGRDTQYF,TGTGCCAGCAGCGCCTCAGGAAGAGATACGCAGTATTTT
TRBD2,TRBJ2-5,few,TRBV3-1,CASSRGASGAETQYF,TGTGCCAGCAGCCGAGGGGCCAGCGGGGCAGAGACCCAGTACTTC
-,TRBJ2-1,-,TRBV2,CAGTGPNNNEQFF,TGTGCCGGAACAGGGCCGAACAACAATGAGCAGTTCTTC
TRBD1,TRBJ2-5,-,TRBV20-1,CSARVPYQAGGPGETQYF,TGCAGTGCTAGAGTCCCGTATCAAGCAGGGGGCCCGGGGGAGACCCAGTACTTC
-,TRBJ2-5,-,TRBV5-1,CASSIRDGAGQTQYF,TGCGCCAGCAGCATAAGGGACGGGGCGGGTCAGACCCAGTACTTC
-,TRBJ2-5,many,TRBV5-1,CASSFQGYQETQYF,TGCGCCAGCAGCTTCCAAGGGTACCAAGAGACCCAGTACTTC
-,TRBJ1-1,-,TRBV19,CAIKSRGATEAFF,TGTGCCATCAAATCGAGGGGGGCCACTGAAGCTTTCTTT
TRBD2,TRBJ2-4,many,TRBV19,CASSGTSAQNIQYF,TGTGCCAGTAGTGGGACTAGCGCGCAAAACATTCAGTACTTC